These T cell receptor beta chains were read from a single sample in a study of blood T cell repertoires in COVID-19. Using immunoSEQ multiplex PCR, the repertoire was profiled, and TCRdb retains in-frame clones only, with some absent. The sample consists of approximately 170,000 clones, around nine tenths of them appearing once. Sequenced input: peripheral blood. Source of these receptors: a man in his 60s with active or convalescent COVID-19. CDR3s include the opening cysteine and the closing phenylalanine or tryptophan. D genes are given only for firm matches. Clone size is given for some rows only: seen once, a few or many times, or a class if the clone is expanded.

CDR3nt	CDR3aa	v_gene	j_gene	d_gene	abundance
TGCGCCAGCAGCCAAGACTCTAGCGGGGGGACGAACACCGGGGAGCTGTTTTTT	CASSQDSSGGTNTGELFF	TRBV4-1	TRBJ2-2	TRBD2	.
TGTGCCAGCAGTGCGGACTATTCGAGGGAGACCCAGTACTTC	CASSADYSRETQYF	TRBV2	TRBJ2-5	.	.
TGTGCCACCAGCAGAGATTTTTTCGGGGGTCGCTCACCCCTCCACTTT	CATSRDFFGGRSPLHF	TRBV15	TRBJ1-6	.	.
TGTGCCAGCGTAGACACCGATAGCAATCAGCCCCAGCATTTT	CASVDTDSNQPQHF	TRBV2	TRBJ1-5	.	.
TGTGCCTGGAGTCGGCAGGGAGGGGGTTATGGCTACACCTTC	CAWSRQGGGYGYTF	TRBV30	TRBJ1-2	.	.
TGTGCCAGCAGCTTGGGAACCGGGACTAGGGGAAACTCCGAGCAGTACTTC	CASSLGTGTRGNSEQYF	TRBV5-4	TRBJ2-7	TRBD2	.
TGTGCCAGCAGCTACTACAGGGATGAGGGCGGCTACACCTTC	CASSYYRDEGGYTF	TRBV7-2	TRBJ1-2	.	.
TGTGCCAGCACCCCAGGGGGGACTGGAAACACCATATATTTT	CASTPGGTGNTIYF	TRBV28	TRBJ1-3	TRBD1	.
TGTGCCAGCAGCTTAGTCCAGGGGGGACGTACTGGAAACACCATATATTTT	CASSLVQGGRTGNTIYF	TRBV7-2	TRBJ1-3	TRBD1	.
TGTGCCAGCAGGAAAGCGGGGGCAGCCTACAATGAGCAGTTCTTC	CASRKAGAAYNEQFF	TRBV9	TRBJ2-1	TRBD2	.
TGTGCCAGCAGGAACTCCGGGACAGGGAACACCGGGGAGCTGTTTTTT	CASRNSGTGNTGELFF	TRBV13	TRBJ2-2	TRBD1	.
TGTGCCAGTAGCACCTCTAATAGCAATCAGCCCCAGCATTTT	CASSTSNSNQPQHF	TRBV19	TRBJ1-5	.	.
TGCGCCAGCAGCGACTCGGGGAACACCGGGGAGCTGTTTTTT	CASSDSGNTGELFF	TRBV5-1	TRBJ2-2	.	.
TGTGCCAGCAGCTTAAATGCAGGGGGAAACACCATATATTTT	CASSLNAGGNTIYF	TRBV11-2	TRBJ1-3	.	once
TGTGCCAGCAGTTCCGGTAATGGGGCCAACGTCCTGACTTTC	CASSSGNGANVLTF	TRBV27	TRBJ2-6	.	.
TGTGCCAGCAGCTCCCTAGCGGGGGGAGGCAATGAGCAGTTCTTC	CASSSLAGGGNEQFF	TRBV13	TRBJ2-1	TRBD2	.
TGTGCCAGCAGCTTAATCCGGGGAAACAATGAGCAGTTCTTC	CASSLIRGNNEQFF	TRBV13	TRBJ2-1	.	.
TGTGCCAGCAGTTCGCCCAGGGATGGCTACACCTTC	CASSSPRDGYTF	TRBV12-3/TRBV12-4	TRBJ1-2	.	.